This TCR beta chain is drawn from a study of blood T cell repertoires in COVID-19. The length of the CDR3 is 15 residues. Germline V gene data show CDR1 as MDHEN and CDR2 as SYDVKM. J gave up 7 bases and V 5 bases, and 6 bases lay outside the gene matches. The authors' processing: Amplified reference gene primers provided the basis for estimating nucleated cell counts. Assay used: immunoSEQ multiplex PCR; TCRdb lists only in-frame clones, some missing. D and trimming come from the DNA, and the V and J calls and clone size come from that table. The data hold some 260,000 clones, with around 84% observed a single time. Participant-given clinical history determined each cohort assignment.

V gene TRBV28 combines with J gene TRBJ1-6; 9 nucleotides line up with TRBD1. This clonotype was obtained from a young man with acute COVID-19. The sample consisted of PBMCs or T cells enriched from blood (not recorded which). CDR3 DNA: TGTGCCAGCAGTCCATCGGGACAGGGAAATTCACCCCTCCACTTT. Its protein product is CASSPSGQGNSPLHF.